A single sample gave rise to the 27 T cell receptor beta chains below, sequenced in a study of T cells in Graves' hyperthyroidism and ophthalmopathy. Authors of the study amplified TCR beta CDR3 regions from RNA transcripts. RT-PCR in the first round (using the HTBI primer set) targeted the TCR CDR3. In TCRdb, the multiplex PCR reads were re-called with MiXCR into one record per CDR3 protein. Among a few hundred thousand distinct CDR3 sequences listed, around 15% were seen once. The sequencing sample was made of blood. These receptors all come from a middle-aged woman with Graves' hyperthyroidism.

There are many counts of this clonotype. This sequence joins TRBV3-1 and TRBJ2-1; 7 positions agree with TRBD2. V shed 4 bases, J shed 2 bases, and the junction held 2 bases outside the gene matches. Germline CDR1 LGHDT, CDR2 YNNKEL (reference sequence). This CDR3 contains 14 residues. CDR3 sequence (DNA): TGTGCCAGCAGCCCCCGGGGGGCCTACAATGAGCAGTTCTTC. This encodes CASSPRGAYNEQFF.

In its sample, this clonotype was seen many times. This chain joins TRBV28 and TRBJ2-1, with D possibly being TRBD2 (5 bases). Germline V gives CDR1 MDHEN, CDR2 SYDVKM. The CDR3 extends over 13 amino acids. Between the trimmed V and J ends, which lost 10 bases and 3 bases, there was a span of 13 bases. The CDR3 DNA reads TGTGCCACGGCGGCTAGCAGCTACAATGAGCAGTTCTTC. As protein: CATAASSYNEQFF.

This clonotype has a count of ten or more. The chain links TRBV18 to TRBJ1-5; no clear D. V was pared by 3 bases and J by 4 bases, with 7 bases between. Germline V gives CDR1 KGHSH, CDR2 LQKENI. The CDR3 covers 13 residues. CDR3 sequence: CASSPNENQPQHF. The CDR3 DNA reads TGTGCCAGCTCACCGAATGAGAATCAGCCCCAGCATTTT.

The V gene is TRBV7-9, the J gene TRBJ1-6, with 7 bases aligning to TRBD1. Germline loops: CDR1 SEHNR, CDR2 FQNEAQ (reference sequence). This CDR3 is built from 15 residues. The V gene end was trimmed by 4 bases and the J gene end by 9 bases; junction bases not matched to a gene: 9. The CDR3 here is CASSSTEDRVSPLHF. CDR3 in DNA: TGTGCCAGCAGCTCAACCGAAGACAGGGTTTCACCCCTCCACTTT.

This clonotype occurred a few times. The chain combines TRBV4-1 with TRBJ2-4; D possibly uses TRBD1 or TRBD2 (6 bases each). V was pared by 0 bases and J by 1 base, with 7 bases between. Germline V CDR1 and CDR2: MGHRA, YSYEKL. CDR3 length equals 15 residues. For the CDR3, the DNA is TGCGCCAGCAGCCAAGAAGGGGGGGCCAAAAACATTCAGTACTTC. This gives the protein CASSQEGGAKNIQYF.

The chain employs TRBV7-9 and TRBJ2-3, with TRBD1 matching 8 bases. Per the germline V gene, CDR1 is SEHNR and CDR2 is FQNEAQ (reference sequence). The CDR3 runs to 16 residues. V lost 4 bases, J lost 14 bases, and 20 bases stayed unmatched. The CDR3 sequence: CASSSPGQAAAGVLYF. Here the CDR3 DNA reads TGTGCCAGCAGCTCACCGGGACAGGCTGCAGCGGGCGTCCTGTATTTT.

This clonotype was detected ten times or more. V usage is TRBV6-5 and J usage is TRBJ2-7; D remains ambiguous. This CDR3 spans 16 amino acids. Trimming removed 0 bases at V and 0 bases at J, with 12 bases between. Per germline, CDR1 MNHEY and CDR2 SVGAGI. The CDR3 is CASSYSSQFVSYEQYF. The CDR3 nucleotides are TGTGCCAGCAGTTACTCCTCACAGTTCGTCTCCTACGAGCAGTACTTC.

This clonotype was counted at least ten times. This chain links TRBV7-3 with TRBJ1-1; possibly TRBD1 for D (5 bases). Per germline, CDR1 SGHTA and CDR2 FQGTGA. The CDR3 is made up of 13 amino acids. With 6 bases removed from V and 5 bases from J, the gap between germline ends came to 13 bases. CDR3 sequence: CASSPSGGTEAFF. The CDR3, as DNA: TGTGCCAGCAGTCCCAGCGGGGGGACTGAAGCTTTCTTT.

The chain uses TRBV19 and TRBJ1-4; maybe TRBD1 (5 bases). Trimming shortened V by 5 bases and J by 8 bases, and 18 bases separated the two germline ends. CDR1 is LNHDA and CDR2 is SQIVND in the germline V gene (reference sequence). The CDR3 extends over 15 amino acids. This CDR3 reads CASSLSTGRGEKLFF. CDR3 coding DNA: TGTGCCAGTAGTCTATCCACAGGAAGGGGAGAAAAACTGTTTTTT.

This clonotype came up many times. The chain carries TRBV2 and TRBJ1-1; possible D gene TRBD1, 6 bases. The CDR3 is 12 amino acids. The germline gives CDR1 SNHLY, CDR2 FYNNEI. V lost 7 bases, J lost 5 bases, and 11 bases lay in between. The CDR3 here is CASIEGGTEAFF. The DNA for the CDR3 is TGTGCCAGCATCGAAGGGGGAACTGAAGCTTTCTTT.

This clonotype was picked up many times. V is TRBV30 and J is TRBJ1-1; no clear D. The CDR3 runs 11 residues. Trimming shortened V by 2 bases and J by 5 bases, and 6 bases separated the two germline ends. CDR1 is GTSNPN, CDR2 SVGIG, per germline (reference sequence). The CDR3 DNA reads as TGTGCCTGGAGTCGAGTGACTGAAGCTTTCTTT. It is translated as CAWSRVTEAFF.

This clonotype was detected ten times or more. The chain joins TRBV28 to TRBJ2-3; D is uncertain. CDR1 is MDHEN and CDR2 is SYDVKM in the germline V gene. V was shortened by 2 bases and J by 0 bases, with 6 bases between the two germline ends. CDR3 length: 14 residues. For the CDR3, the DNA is TGTGCCAGCAGTTTACAGCCTAGCACAGATACGCAGTATTTT. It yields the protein CASSLQPSTDTQYF.

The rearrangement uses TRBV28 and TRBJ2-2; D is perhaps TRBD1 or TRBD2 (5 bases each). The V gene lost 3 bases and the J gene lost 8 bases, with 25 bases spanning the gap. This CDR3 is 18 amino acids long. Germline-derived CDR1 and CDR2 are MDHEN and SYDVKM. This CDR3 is CASSFWFETRDDSGELFF. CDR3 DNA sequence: TGTGCCAGCAGTTTCTGGTTCGAAACTAGGGACGATTCTGGGGAGCTGTTTTTT.

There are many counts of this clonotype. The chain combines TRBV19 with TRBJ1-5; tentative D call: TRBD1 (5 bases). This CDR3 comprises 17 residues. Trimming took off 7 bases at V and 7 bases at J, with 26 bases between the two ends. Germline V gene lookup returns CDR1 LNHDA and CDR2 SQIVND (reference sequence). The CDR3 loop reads CASNLEGFRGSRQPQHF. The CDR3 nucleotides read TGTGCCAGTAACCTAGAGGGGTTCCGGGGCTCTCGGCAGCCCCAGCATTTT.

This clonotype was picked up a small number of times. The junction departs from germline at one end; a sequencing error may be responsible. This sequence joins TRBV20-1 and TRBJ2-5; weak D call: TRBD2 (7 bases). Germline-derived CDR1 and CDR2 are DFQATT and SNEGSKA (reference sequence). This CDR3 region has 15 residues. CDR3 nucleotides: TGCAGCGCTAGAGAGGGCGGGGGACAACAAGAGACCCAGTACTTC. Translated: CSAREGGGQQETQYF.

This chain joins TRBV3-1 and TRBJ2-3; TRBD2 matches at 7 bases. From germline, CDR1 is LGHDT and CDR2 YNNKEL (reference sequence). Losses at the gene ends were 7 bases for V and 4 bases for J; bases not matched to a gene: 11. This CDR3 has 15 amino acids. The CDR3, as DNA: TGTGCCAGCAACCGGGGCGGGAGAGGGGCAGATACGCAGTATTTT. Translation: CASNRGGRGADTQYF.

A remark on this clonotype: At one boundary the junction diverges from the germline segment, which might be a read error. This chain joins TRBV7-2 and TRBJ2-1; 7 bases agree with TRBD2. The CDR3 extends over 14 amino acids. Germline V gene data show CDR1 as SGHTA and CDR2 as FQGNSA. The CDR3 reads CASSSGLGYNEQSF. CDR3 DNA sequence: TGTGCCAGCAGCTCCGGACTAGGATACAATGAGCAGTCCTTC.

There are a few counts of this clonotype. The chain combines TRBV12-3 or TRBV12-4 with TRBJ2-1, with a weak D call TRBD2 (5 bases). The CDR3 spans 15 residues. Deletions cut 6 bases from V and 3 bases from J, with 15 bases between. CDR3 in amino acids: CASSPTGINYNEQFF. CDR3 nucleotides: TGTGCCAGCAGCCCCACCGGGATCAACTACAATGAGCAGTTCTTC.

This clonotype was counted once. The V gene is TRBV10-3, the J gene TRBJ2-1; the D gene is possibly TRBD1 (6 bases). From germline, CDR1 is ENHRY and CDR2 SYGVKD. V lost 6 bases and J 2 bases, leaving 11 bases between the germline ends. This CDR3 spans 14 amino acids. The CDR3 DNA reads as TGTGCCATCAGAGGACAGTTGACCTACAATGAGCAGTTCTTC. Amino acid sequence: CAIRGQLTYNEQFF.

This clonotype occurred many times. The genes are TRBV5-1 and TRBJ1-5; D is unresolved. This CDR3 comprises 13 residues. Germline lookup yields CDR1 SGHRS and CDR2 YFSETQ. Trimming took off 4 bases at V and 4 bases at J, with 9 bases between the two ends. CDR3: CASSPGENQPQHF. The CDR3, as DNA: TGCGCCAGCAGCCCCGGAGAAAATCAGCCCCAGCATTTT.

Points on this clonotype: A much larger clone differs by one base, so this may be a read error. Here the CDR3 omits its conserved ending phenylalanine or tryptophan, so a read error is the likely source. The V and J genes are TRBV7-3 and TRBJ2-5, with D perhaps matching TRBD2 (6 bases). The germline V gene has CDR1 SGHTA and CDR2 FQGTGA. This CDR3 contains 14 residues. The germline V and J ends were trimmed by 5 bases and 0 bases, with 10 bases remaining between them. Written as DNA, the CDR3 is TGTGCCAGCAGCGCAGGCGGGAACCAAGAGACCCAGTACCTC. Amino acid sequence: CASSAGGNQETQYL.

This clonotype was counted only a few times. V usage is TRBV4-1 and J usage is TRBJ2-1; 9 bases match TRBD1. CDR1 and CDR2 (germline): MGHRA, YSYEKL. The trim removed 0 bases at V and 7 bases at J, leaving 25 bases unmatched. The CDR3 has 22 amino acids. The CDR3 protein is CASSQDPPGQGMTRGLWNEQFF. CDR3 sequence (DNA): TGCGCCAGCAGCCAAGATCCACCGGGACAGGGTATGACTAGAGGGCTTTGGAATGAGCAGTTCTTC.

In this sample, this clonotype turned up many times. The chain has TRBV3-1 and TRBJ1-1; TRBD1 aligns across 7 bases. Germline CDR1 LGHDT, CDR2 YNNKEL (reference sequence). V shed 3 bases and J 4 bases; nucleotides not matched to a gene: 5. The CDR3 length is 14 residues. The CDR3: CASSHYQGVTEAFF. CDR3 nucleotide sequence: TGTGCCAGCAGCCATTACCAGGGGGTCACTGAAGCTTTCTTT.

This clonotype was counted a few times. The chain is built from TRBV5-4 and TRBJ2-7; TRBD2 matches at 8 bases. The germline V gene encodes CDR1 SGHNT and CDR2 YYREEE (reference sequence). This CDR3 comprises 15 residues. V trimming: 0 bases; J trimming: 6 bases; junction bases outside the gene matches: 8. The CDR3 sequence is CASSLVTSGRPEQYF. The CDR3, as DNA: TGTGCCAGCAGCTTGGTTACTAGCGGTCGACCCGAGCAGTACTTC.

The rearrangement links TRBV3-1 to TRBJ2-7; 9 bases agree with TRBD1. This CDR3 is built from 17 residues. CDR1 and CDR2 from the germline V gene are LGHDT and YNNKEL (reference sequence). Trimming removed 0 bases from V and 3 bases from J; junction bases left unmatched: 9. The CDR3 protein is CASSQDYSGTGNYEQYF. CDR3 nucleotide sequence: TGTGCCAGCAGCCAAGATTACTCCGGGACAGGGAACTACGAGCAGTACTTC.

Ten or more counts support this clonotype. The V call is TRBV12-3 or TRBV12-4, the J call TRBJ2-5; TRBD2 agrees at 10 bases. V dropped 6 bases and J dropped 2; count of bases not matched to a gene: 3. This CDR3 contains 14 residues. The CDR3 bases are TGTGCCAGCAGGTCGACTAGCGGGCAAGAGACCCAGTACTTC. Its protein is CASRSTSGQETQYF.

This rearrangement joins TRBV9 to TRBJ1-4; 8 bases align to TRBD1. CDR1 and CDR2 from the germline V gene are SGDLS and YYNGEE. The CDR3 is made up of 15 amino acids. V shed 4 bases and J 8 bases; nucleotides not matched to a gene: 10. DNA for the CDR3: TGTGCCAGCAGCACTTCGGACAGGGAGGTCGAAAAACTGTTTTTT. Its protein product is CASSTSDREVEKLFF.